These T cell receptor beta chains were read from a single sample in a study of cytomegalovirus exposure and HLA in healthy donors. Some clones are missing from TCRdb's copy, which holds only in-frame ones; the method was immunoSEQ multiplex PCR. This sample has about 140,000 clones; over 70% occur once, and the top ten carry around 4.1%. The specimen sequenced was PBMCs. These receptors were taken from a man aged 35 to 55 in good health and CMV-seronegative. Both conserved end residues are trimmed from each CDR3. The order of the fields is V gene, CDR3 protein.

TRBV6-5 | ASRETGGGYEQY
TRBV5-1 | ASSQGTEEKLF
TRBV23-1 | ASSQLGTGHYEQY
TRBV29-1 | SVSSGGASTEAF
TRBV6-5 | ASSYSGLAGDEQF
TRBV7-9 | ASSHRRIGANTGELF
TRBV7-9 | ASYRGGSTDTQY
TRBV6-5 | ASSYSGGSYEQY
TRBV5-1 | ASSLGQGDRGYT
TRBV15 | ATSRDLPDTQY
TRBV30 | AWNGQGLGQPQH
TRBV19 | ASSIETGRNTEAF
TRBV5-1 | ASSPGGYEQY
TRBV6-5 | ASSARHVPIEAF
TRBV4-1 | ASSQEPTGGNQPQH
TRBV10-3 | AISELRTGFSYEQY
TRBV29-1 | SVSGQGDYEQY
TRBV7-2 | ASSLRTDYYEQY
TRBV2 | ASKISGVPHNEQF
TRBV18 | ASSAAGDYGYT
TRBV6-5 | ASSKPGGGTEAF
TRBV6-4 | ASSVASANNEQF
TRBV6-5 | ASSQSGGSFEKLF
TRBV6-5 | ASSYSTGVGGYT
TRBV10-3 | AISGAGGGKETQY
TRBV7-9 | ASSIGQENTEAF
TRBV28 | ASSPSGDPSRNTQY
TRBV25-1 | ASSVNQGVGEQY
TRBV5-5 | ASSSTGGAQPQH
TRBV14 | ASSPLTGLNTEAF
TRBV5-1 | ASSLVGGGSEKLF
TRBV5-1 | ASGDSPTNEKLF
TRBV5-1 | ASSLFAGVNNEQF
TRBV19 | ASNAGFISHGYT
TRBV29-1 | SVEGTSIYSETQY
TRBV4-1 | ASSPSQVSYNEQF
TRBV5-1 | ASRVGGGAQETQY
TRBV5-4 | ASSSGQGNTGELF
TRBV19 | ASRRTEGSSGNTIY
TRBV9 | ASSETGDTEAF
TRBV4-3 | ASSQGGDTQY
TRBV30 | AWGGGSNQPQH